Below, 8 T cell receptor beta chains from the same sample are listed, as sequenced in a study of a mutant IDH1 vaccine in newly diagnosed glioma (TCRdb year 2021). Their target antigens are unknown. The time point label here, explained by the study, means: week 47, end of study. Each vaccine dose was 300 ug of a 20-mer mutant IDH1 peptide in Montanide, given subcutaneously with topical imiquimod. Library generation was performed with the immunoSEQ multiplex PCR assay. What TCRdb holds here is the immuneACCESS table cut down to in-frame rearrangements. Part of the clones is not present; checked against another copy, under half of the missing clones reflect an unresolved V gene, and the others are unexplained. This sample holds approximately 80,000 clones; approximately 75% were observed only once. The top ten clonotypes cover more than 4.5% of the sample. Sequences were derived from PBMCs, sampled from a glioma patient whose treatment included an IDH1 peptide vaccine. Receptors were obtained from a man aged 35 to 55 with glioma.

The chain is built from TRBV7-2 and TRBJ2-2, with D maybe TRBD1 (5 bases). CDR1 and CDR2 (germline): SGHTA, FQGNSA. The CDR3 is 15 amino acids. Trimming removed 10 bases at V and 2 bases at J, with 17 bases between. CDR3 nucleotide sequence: TGTGCCACCTCTAGGCAGGGTACCAACACCGGGGAGCTGTTTTTT. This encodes CATSRQGTNTGELFF.

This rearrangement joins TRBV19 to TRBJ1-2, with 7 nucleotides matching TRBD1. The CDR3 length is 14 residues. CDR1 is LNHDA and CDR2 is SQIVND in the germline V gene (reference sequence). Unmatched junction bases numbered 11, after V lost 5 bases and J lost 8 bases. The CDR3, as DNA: TGTGCCAGTAGTCCCCCAGGGGGGCTTGGGGGCTACACCTTC. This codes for CASSPPGGLGGYTF.

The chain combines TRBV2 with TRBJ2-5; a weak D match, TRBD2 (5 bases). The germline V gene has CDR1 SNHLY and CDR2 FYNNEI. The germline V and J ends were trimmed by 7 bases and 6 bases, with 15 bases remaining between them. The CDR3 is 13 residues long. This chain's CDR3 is CASTPGNGQTQYF. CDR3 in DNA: TGTGCCAGCACCCCCGGGAATGGGCAGACCCAGTACTTC.

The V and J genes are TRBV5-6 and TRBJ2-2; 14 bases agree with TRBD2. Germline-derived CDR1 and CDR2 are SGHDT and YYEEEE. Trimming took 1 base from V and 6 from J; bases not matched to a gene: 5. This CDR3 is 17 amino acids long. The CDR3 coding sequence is TGTGCCAGCAGCTTGCCGGGACTAGCGGGAGAGGCCGGGGAGCTGTTTTTT. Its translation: CASSLPGLAGEAGELFF. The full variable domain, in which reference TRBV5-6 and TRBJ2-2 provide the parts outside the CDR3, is DAGVTQSPTHLIKTRGQQVTLRCSPKSGHDTVSWYQQALGQGPQFIFQYYEEEERQRGNFPDRFSGHQFPNYSSELNVNALLLGDSALYLCASSLPGLAGEAGELFFGEGSRLTVL.

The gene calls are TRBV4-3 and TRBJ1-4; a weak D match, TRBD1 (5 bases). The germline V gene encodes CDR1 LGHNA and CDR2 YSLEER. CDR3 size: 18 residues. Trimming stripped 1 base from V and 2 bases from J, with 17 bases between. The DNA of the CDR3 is TGCGCCAGCAGCCAAGGACAAGGGGTGGCGATGACTAATGAAAAACTGTTTTTT. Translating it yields CASSQGQGVAMTNEKLFF.

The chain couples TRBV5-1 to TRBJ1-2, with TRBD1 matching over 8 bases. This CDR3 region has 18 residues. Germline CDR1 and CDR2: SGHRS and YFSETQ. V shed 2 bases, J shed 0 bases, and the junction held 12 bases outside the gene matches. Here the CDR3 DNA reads TGCGCCAGCAGCTTCGGACAGGGAGCCCTCTTAGCTAACTATGGCTACACCTTC. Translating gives CASSFGQGALLANYGYTF.

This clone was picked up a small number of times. CDR3 sequence (DNA): TGTGCCAGCAGTTCCGGGCCCTCGGTGCAGTACTTC. Its protein product is CASSSGPSVQYF. The chain combines TRBV6-5 with TRBJ2-7, with D hard to call. The ends were cut back, 4 bases at V and 9 bases at J, with 13 bases in the middle. The CDR3 covers 12 residues. Germline CDR1 reads MNHEY; CDR2 reads SVGAGI.

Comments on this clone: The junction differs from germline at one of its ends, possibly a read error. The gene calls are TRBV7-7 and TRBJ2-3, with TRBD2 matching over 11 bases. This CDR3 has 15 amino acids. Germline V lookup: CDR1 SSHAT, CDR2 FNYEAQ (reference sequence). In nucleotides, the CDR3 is TGTGCTAGCAGCGTGGGGACTAGCGGTGTAGGTACGCAGTATTTT. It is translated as CASSVGTSGVGTQYF.